This record concerns one TCR beta chain sequence. As yet, its antigen is unknown. These data are taken from a study of long-term antiretroviral therapy in people with HIV. General study findings and limits: Post-treatment diversity went higher with ART but stayed below transplant donor controls. Repertoires from HIV showed CDR3 length ranges narrower than those of controls.

Cryopreserved PBMC, at roughly 0.95-11 million per sample, were present before DNA extraction. V shed 0 bases and J shed 10 bases, with 19 bases lying between them. This CDR3 region has 15 residues. Looked up from germline, CDR1 is SGHDT and CDR2 is YYEEEE. Researchers ran immunoSEQ v3.0 at survey level. Sequenced by immunoSEQ multiplex PCR; TCRdb stores in-frame clones only, minus some. The sample carries tens of thousands of clones, 87% recorded once. Sequencing used unsorted PBMCs, obtained 1.1 years after starting antiretroviral therapy. This TCR was sampled from a man between 18 and 35 years old with HIV. This chain links TRBV5-6 with TRBJ1-1; D is unclear. As DNA, the CDR3 is TGTGCCAGCAGCTTGGAATCCAGCCCGAACCAGAGAGCTTTCTTT. It encodes CASSLESSPNQRAFF. Combining the CDR3 with reference TRBV5-6 and TRBJ1-1 gives the whole variable domain DAGVTQSPTHLIKTRGQQVTLRCSPKSGHDTVSWYQQALGQGPQFIFQYYEEEERQRGNFPDRFSGHQFPNYSSELNVNALLLGDSALYLCASSLESSPNQRAFFGQGTRLTVV.